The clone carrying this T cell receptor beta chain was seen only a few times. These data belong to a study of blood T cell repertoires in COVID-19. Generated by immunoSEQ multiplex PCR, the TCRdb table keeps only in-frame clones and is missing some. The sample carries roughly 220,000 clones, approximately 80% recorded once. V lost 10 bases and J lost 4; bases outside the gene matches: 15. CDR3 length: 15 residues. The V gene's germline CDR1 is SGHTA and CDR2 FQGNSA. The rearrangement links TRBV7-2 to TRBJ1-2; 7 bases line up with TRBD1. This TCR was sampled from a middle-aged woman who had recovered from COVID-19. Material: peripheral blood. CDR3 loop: CATIPWDSPIYGYTF. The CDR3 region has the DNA TGTGCCACCATACCCTGGGACAGCCCGATCTATGGCTACACCTTC.